The next 9 T cell receptor beta chains were all read from a single sample in a study of CD8+ T cells in alopecia areata. This sample's treatment: oral pan-JAK inhibitor, 5-10 mg twice daily. The sequencing template was cDNA reverse transcribed from extracted RNA. Only in-frame clones appear in the TCRdb table, and some are missing; sequencing was by immunoSEQ multiplex PCR. Of 140,000 to 150,000 clones in the sample, nearly 55% were seen once. This sample comprised CD8+ T cells sorted from blood, obtained at week 4, from a patient treated with tofacitinib. These receptors came from a human donor with alopecia areata.

The CDR3 nucleotides are TGTGCCAGCAGTGGGTACAGGGGTGGTTCACCCCTCCACTTT. Translated: CASSGYRGGSPLHF. V is TRBV6-1 and J is TRBJ1-6, with 7 bases lining up with TRBD1. The CDR3 has 14 residues. The germline gives CDR1 MNHNS, CDR2 SASEGT. After removal of 4 bases from V and 9 bases from J, the junction contained 6 bases not matched to a gene.

The J gene is TRBJ2-1, the V gene TRBV9, with D possibly being TRBD2 (6 bases). The CDR3 has 12 residues. Trimming pared 4 bases from V and 12 bases from J, leaving 14 bases between. Looked up from germline, CDR1 is SGDLS and CDR2 is YYNGEE. The CDR3 DNA follows: TGTGCCAGCAGCCCCGGTGGGGAGGTGCAGTTCTTC. It yields the protein CASSPGGEVQFF.

The chain employs TRBV2 and TRBJ1-2; possible D gene TRBD1, 5 bases. Deletions cut 2 bases from V and 6 bases from J, with 7 bases between. Per the germline V gene, CDR1 is SNHLY and CDR2 is FYNNEI. The CDR3 loop spans 12 amino acids. The CDR3: CASSEWGDGYTF. CDR3 nucleotide sequence: TGTGCCAGCAGTGAATGGGGGGATGGCTACACCTTC.

The chain carries TRBV7-6 and TRBJ1-1; a possible D gene is TRBD1 (6 bases). The V gene's germline CDR1 is SGHVS and CDR2 FNYEAQ. The CDR3 has 15 residues. The V and J ends lost 5 bases and 4 bases respectively, with 17 bases between them. CDR3 sequence reads: CASSPRGGRSTEAFF. CDR3 nucleotides: TGTGCCAGCAGCCCCCGCGGGGGCAGGAGCACTGAAGCTTTCTTT.

The J gene is TRBJ1-2, the V gene TRBV7-9; D is unresolved. The CDR3 length is 14 residues. The germline V and J ends were trimmed by 1 base and 5 bases, with 11 bases remaining between them. Per germline, CDR1 SEHNR and CDR2 FQNEAQ (reference sequence). The CDR3 coding sequence is TGTGCCAGCAGCTTAGGGCAAGGAATTTATGGCTACACCTTC. Translating it yields CASSLGQGIYGYTF.

The V gene is TRBV7-8, the J gene TRBJ1-5, with 7 bases that match TRBD1. The CDR3 is made up of 14 amino acids. With V trimmed by 1 base and J by 5 bases, 2 bases remained unmatched. Germline loops: CDR1 SGHVS, CDR2 FQNEAQ. The CDR3 spells CASSLGQGDQPQHF. CDR3 nucleotides: TGTGCCAGCAGCTTAGGGCAGGGGGATCAGCCCCAGCATTTT.

This clone was observed a handful of times. The chain joins TRBV4-1 to TRBJ2-7, with D perhaps matching TRBD1 (5 bases). The CDR3 has 13 residues. V was trimmed by 1 base and J by 7 bases, leaving 11 bases between them. Germline CDR1 MGHRA, CDR2 YSYEKL. Here the CDR3 reads CASSQGLPGEQYF. CDR3 DNA sequence: TGCGCCAGCAGCCAAGGCCTACCAGGGGAGCAGTACTTC.

The gene calls are TRBV4-2 and TRBJ2-7; TRBD1 agrees at 9 bases. Trimming took 2 bases from V and 3 from J; bases not matched to a gene: 5. Germline V gene data show CDR1 as LGHNA and CDR2 as YNFKEQ. The CDR3 runs to 15 residues. CDR3 in DNA: TGTGCCAGCAGCCAACTACAGGGGGCTGACTACGAGCAGTACTTC. Its protein product is CASSQLQGADYEQYF.

The chain is built from TRBV27 and TRBJ2-6; D is undetermined. V lost 2 bases and J 4 bases, leaving 3 bases between the germline ends. Germline V gene sequence: CDR1 MNHEY, CDR2 SMNVEV (reference sequence). CDR3 length: 13 residues. CDR3: CASSLTGANVLTF. The CDR3 nucleotides read TGTGCCAGCAGTTTAACAGGGGCCAACGTCCTGACTTTC.